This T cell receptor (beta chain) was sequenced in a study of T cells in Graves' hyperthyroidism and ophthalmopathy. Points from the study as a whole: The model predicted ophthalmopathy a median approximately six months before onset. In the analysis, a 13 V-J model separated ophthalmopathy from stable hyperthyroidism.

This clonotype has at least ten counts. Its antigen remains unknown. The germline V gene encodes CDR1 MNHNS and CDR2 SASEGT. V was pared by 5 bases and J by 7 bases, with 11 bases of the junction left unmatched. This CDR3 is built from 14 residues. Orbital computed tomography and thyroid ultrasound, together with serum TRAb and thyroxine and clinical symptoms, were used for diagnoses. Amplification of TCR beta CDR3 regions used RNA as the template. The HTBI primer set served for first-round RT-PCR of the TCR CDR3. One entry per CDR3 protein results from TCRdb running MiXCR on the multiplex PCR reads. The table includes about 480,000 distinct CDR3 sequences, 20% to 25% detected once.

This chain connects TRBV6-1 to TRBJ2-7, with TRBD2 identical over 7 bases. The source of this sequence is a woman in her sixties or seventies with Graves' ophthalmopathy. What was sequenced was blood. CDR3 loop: CASSPVAGAREQYF. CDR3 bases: TGTGCCAGCAGTCCCGTCGCGGGAGCAAGGGAGCAGTACTTC.